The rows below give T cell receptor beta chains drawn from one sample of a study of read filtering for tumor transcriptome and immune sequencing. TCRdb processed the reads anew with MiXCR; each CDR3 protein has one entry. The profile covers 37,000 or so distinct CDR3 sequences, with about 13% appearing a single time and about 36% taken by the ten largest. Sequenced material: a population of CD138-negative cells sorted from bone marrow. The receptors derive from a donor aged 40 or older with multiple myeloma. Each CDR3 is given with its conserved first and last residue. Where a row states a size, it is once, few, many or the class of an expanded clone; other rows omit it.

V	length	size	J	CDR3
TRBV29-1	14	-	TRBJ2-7	CSVEGSSGTYEQYF
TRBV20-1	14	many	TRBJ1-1	CSASNRGQGTEAFF
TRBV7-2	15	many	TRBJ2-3	CASSLSSGRTDTQYF
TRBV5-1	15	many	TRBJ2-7	CASSLASSGFYEQYF
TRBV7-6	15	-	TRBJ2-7	CASSLAGSGFYEQYF
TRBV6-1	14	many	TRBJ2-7	CASSEDRGSYEQYF
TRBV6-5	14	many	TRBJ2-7	CASSYGAGVYEQYF
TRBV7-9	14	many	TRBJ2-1	CASSLREKYNEQFF
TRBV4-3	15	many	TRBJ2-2	CASSPEYLNTGELFF
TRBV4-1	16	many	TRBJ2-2	CASSHETPDSTGELFF
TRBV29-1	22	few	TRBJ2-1	CSVVGENRLTSKAAGRGSEQFF
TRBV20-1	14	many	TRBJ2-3	CSARVWTSTDTQYF
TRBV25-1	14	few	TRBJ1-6	CASSLTGGDSPLHF
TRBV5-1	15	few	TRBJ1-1	CASSRQGGRSTEAFF
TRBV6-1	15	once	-	CASSERIWDRGTQHF
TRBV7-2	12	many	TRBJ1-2	CASSLGRVGYTF
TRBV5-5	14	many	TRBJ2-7	CASSPGRASYEQYF
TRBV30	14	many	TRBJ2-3	CAWIAGGPTDTQYF
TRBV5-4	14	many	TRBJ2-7	CASSRAGGPGEQYF
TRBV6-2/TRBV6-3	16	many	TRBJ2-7	CASSSQDGSGPGEQYF
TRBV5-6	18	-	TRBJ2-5	CASSSRWLAGGGGETQYF
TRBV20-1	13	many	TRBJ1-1	CSVRLQTNTEAFF
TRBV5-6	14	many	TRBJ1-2	CASSLGTPSYGYTF
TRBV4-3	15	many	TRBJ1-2	CASSQELGRDYGYTF
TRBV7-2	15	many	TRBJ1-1	CASSYYRGRNTEAFF
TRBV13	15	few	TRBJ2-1	CASSKGTIKGNEQFF
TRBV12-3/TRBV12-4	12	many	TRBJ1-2	CASSLYRMSYTF
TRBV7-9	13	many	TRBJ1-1	CASSQYRGTEAFF
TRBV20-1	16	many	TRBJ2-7	CSASFWGQGSAYEQYF
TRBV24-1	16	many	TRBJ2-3	CATSDNSGGPWGTQYF
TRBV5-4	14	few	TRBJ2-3	CASSLTKRADTQYF
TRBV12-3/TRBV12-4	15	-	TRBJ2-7	CASSFAASGHYEQYF
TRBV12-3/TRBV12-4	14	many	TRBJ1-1	CASRAGQGHTEAFF
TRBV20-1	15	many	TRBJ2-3	CSASLYQREFDTQYF
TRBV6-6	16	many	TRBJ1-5	CASSYSVGQPNQPQHF
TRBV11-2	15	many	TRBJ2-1	CASSLDLARYNEQFF
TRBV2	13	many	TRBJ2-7	CASSDSSIEEQYF
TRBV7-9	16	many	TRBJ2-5	CASSFGGGQLWETQYF
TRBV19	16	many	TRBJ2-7	CASSMTLVAGGWEQYF
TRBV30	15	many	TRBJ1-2	CAWSKTGTGRYGYTF
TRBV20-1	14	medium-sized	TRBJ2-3	CSAVPGTLKDTQYF
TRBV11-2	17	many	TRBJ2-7	CASSLPSRGQGNYEQYF
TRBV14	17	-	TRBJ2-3	CASRGLGLAGEADTQYF
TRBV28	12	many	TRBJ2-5	CASSLLGETQYF
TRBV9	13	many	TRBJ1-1	CASSGGGGTEAFF
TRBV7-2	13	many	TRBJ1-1	CASSLQGSSEAFF
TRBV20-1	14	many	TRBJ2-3	CSARRRGSTDTQYF
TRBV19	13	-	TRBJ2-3	CASRQGSSDTQYF
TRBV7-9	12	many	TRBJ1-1	CASSTGTVEAFF
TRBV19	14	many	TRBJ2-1	CASSTGQGGNEQFF
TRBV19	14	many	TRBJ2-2	CASINRAVAGELFF
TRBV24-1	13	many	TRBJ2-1	CATSRGSGVGQFF
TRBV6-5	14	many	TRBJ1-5	CASSYSGSNQPQHF
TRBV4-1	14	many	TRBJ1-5	CASSQDSGNQPQHF
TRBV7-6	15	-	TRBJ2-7	CASSLEGGARWEQYF
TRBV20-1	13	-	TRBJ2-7	CSARDQPVGWQYF